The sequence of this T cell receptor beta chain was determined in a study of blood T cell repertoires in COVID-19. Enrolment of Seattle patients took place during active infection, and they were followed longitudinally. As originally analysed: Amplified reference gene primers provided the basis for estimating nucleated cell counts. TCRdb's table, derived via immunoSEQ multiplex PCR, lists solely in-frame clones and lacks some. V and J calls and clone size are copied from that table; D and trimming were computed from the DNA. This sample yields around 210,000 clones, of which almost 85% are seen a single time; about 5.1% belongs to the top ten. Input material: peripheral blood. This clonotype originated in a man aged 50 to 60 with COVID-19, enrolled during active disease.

The CDR3 sequence: CASSITAGPGNTIYF. CDR3 sequence (DNA): TGTGCCAGTAGTATTACGGCAGGGCCTGGAAACACCATATATTTT. The chain carries TRBV19 and TRBJ1-3; D possibly corresponds to TRBD1 (5 bases). Looked up from germline, CDR1 is LNHDA and CDR2 is SQIVND (reference sequence). The CDR3 totals 15 residues. Between the trimmed V and J ends, which lost 3 bases and 2 bases, there was a span of 11 bases.